This section outlines one T cell receptor (beta chain) sequence together with its context. Its antigen is still unknown. These data originate in a study of T cells in Graves' hyperthyroidism and ophthalmopathy. General observations from the study: Researchers found most expanded thyroid clonotypes above 0.001 in blood as well. Stable hyperthyroidism was told apart from ophthalmopathy by a model built on 13 V-J features.

Trimming removed 3 bases from V and 7 bases from J, with 16 bases in between. CDR3 length: 16 amino acids. Per germline, CDR1 KGHSH and CDR2 LQKENI. Newly diagnosed hyperthyroidism, duration under 2 months, in patients aged 18 to 65. This sample holds PBMCs from 9.5 to 10 ml fresh peripheral blood. What was amplified from RNA transcripts were TCR beta CDR3 regions. In the first-round RT-PCR of the TCR CDR3, the HTBI primer set was used. Each CDR3 protein gets one entry after TCRdb re-called the multiplex PCR reads with MiXCR. The sample consists of some 760,000 distinct CDR3 sequences, 14% of them appearing once.

The chain has TRBV18 and TRBJ1-6; TRBD1 might be the D (5 bases). This clonotype was obtained from a woman aged 18-29 years with Graves' hyperthyroidism. The specimen sequenced was blood. CDR3 in DNA: TGTGCCAGCTCACCCGGGTCGGGGGGTCCGAATTCACCCCTCCACTTT. It is translated as CASSPGSGGPNSPLHF.